Described below is a single T cell receptor beta chain sequence and its context. With 60 Vbeta and 13 Jbeta primers, the PCR was carried out. Assay: immunoSEQ multiplex PCR; the TCRdb copy retains only in-frame clones and omits some. The top ten clones hold around 1.5% of a sample with some 170,000 clones, about 81% of them seen once. This record comes from a study of cytomegalovirus exposure and HLA in healthy donors. Looked up from germline, CDR1 is SGHTA and CDR2 is FQGTGA. The length of the CDR3 is 15 residues. The V gene end was trimmed by 0 bases and the J gene end by 8 bases; junction bases not matched to a gene: 3.

The chain carries TRBV7-3 and TRBJ2-1, with 11 bases that match TRBD2. The sample comprised PBMCs. The TCR was taken from a girl between 10 and 17 years old in good health and CMV-seropositive. The CDR3 region is CASSLTSGRGDEQFF. The DNA of the CDR3 is TGTGCCAGCAGCTTAACTAGCGGGAGGGGGGATGAGCAGTTCTTC.